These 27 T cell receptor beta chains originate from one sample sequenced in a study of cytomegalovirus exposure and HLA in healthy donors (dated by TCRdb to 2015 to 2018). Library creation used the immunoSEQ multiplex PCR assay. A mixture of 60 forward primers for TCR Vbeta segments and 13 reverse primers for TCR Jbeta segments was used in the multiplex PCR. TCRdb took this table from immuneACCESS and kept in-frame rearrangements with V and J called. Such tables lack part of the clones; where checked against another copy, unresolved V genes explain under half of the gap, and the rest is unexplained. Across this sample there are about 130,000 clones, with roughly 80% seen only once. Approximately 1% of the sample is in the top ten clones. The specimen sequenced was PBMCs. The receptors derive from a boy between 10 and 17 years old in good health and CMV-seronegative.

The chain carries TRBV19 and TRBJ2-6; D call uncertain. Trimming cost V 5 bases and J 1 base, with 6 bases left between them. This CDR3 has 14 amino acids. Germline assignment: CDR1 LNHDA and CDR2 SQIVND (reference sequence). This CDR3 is CASSPQSGANVLTF. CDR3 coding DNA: TGTGCCAGTAGTCCACAATCTGGGGCCAACGTCCTGACTTTC.

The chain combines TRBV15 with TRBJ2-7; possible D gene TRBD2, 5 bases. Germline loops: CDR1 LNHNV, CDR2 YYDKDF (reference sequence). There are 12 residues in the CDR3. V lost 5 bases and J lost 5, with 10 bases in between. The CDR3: CATSYRGNEQYF. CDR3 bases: TGTGCCACCAGCTACCGAGGGAACGAGCAGTACTTC.

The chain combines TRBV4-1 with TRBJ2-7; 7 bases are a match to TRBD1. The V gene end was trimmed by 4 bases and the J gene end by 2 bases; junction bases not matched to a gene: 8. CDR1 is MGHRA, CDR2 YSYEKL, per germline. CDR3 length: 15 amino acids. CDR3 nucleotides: TGCGCCAGCAGCCTAGAACAGGGGACCCCCTACGAGCAGTACTTC. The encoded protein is CASSLEQGTPYEQYF.

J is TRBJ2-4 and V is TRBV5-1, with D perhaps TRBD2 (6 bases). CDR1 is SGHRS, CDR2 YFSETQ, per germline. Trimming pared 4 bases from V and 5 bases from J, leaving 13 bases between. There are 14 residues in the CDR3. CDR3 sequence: CASSPGSRENIQYF. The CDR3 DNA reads TGCGCCAGCAGCCCCGGGAGTCGCGAAAACATTCAGTACTTC. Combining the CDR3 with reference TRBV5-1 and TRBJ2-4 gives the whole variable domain KAGVTQTPRYLIKTRGQQVTLSCSPISGHRSVSWYQQTPGQGLQFLFEYFSETQRNKGNFPGRFSGRQFSNSRSEMNVSTLELGDSALYLCASSPGSRENIQYFGAGTRLSVL.

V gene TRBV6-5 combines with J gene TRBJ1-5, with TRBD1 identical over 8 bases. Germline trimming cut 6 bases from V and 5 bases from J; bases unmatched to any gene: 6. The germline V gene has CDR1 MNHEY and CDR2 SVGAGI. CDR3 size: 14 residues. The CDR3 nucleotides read TGTGCCAGCAGCCGGACAGGGAGGGATCAGCCCCAGCATTTT. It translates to CASSRTGRDQPQHF.

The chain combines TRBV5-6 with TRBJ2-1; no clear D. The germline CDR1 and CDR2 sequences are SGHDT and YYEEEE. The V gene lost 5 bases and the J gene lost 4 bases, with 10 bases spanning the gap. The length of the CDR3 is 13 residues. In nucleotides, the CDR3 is TGTGCCAGCAGTTTCGGTCGGTACAATGAGCAGTTCTTC. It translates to CASSFGRYNEQFF. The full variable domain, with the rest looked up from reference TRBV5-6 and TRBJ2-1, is DAGVTQSPTHLIKTRGQQVTLRCSPKSGHDTVSWYQQALGQGPQFIFQYYEEEERQRGNFPDRFSGHQFPNYSSELNVNALLLGDSALYLCASSFGRYNEQFFGPGTRLTVL.

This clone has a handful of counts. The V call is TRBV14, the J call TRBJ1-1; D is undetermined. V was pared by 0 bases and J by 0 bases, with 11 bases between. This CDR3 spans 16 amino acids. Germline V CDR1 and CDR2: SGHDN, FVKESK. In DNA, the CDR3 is TGTGCCAGCAGCCAAGATCAGATGGCAGTGAACACTGAAGCTTTCTTT. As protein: CASSQDQMAVNTEAFF.

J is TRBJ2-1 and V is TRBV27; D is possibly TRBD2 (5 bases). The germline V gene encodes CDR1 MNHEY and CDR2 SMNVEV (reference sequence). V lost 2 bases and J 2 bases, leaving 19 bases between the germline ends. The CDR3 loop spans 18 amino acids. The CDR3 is CASSLGTAGKHTYNEQFF. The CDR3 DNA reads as TGTGCCAGCAGTTTAGGTACGGCCGGGAAGCATACCTACAATGAGCAGTTCTTC.

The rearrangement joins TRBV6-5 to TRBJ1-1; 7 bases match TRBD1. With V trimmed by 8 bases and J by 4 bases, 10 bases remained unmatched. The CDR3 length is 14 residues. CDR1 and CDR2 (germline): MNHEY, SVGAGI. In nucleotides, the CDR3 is TGTGCCAGCTTGGAATGGGGACAGACCACTGAAGCTTTCTTT. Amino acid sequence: CASLEWGQTTEAFF.

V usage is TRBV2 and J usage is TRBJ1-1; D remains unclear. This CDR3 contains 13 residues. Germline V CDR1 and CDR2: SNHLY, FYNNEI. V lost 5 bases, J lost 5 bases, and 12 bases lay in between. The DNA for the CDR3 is TGTGCCAGCAGTTGGGAGGGAAGAACTGAAGCTTTCTTT. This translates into CASSWEGRTEAFF.

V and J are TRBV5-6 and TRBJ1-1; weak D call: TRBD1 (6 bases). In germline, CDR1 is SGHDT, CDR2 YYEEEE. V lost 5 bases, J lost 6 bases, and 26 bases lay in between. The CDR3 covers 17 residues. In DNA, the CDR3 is TGTGCCAGCAGGGGCCGAACAGGGTCGAAGGGGGTTGCTGAAGCTTTCTTT. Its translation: CASRGRTGSKGVAEAFF.

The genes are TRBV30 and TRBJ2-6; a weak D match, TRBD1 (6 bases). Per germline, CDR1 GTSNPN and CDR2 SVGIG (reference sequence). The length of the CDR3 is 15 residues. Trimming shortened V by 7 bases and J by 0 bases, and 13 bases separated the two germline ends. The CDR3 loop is CAFYRAYSGANVLTF. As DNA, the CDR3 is TGTGCCTTCTACAGGGCATACTCTGGGGCCAACGTCCTGACTTTC.

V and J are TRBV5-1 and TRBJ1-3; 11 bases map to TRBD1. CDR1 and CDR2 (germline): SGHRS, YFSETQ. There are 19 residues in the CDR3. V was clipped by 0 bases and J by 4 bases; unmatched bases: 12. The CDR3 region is CASSLAPLGQGALGNTIYF. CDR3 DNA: TGCGCCAGCAGCTTGGCACCCCTTGGACAGGGGGCTCTCGGAAACACCATATATTTT.

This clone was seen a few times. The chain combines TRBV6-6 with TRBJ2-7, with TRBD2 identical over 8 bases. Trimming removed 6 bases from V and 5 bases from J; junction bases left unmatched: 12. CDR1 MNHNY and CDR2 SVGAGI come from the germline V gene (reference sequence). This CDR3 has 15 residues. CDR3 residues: CASRKLAAKGDEQYF. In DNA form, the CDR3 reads TGTGCCAGCAGGAAACTAGCGGCAAAGGGGGACGAGCAGTACTTC.

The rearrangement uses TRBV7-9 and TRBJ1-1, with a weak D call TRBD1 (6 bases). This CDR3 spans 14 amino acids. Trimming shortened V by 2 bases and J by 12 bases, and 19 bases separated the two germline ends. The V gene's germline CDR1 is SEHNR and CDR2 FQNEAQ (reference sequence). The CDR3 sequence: CASSLQGFNSGTFF. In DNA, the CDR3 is TGTGCCAGCAGCTTACAGGGGTTTAATTCTGGCACTTTCTTT.

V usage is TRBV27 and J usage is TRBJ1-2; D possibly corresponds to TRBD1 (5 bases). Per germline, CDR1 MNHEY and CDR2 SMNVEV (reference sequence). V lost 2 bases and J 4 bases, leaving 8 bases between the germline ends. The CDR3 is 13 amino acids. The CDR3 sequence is CASSLGGAYGYTF. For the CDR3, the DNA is TGTGCCAGCAGTTTAGGAGGGGCCTATGGCTACACCTTC.

In DNA form, the CDR3 reads TGTGCCAGCAGCCCCAGACTAGCGGGAGCCGCCGGGGAGCTGTTTTTT. It translates to CASSPRLAGAAGELFF. V and J are TRBV27 and TRBJ2-2; 12 bases line up with TRBD2. This CDR3 has 16 residues. V shed 6 bases, J shed 6 bases, and the junction held 8 bases outside the gene matches. The germline V gene encodes CDR1 MNHEY and CDR2 SMNVEV (reference sequence).

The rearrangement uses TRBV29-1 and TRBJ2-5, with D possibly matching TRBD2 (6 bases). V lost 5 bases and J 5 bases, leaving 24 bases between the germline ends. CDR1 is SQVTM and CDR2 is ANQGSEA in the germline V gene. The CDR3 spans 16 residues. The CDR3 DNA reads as TGCAGCGTTATAGTCCCCACTACTAGCATCCGGGAGACCCAGTACTTC. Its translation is CSVIVPTTSIRETQYF.

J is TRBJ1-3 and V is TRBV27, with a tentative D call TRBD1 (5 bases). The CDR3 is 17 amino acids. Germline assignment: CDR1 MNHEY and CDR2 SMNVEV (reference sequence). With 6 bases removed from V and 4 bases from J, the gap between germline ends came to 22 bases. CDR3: CASSLGTGLITGNTIYF. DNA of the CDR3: TGTGCCAGCAGCCTGGGGACGGGACTTATCACGGGAAACACCATATATTTT.

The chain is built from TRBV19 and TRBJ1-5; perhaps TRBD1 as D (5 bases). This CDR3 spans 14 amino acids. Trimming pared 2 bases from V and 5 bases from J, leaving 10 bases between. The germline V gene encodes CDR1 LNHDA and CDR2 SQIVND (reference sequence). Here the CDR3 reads CASSIMGGDQPQHF. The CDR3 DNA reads TGTGCCAGTAGTATAATGGGGGGTGATCAGCCCCAGCATTTT.

The CDR3, as DNA: TGTGCCATCAGTGCCGGGACTAGTTCCTACGAGCAGTACTTC. Amino acids: CAISAGTSSYEQYF. This chain connects TRBV10-3 to TRBJ2-7; the match to TRBD2 covers 8 bases. Germline assignment: CDR1 ENHRY and CDR2 SYGVKD. The CDR3 length is 14 residues. Germline trimming cut 4 bases from V and 1 base from J; bases unmatched to any gene: 3.

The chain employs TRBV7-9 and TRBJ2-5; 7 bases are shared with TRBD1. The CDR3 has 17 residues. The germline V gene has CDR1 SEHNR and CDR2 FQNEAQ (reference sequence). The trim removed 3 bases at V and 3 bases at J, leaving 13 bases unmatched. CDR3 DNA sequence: TGTGCCAGCAGCTTGGTTTGGGCCACCGGGACAGAAGAGACCCAGTACTTC. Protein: CASSLVWATGTEETQYF. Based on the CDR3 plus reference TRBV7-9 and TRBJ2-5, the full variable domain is DTGVSQNPRHKITKRGQNVTFRCDPISEHNRLYWYRQTLGQGPEFLTYFQNEAQLEKSRLLSDRFSAERPKGSFSTLEIQRTEQGDSAMYLCASSLVWATGTEETQYFGPGTRLLVL.

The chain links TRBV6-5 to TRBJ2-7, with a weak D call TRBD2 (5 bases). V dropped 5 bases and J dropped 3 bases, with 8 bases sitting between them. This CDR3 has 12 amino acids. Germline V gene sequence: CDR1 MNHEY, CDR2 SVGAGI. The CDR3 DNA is TGTGCCAGCAGTGAACGGGGCTACGAGCAGTACTTC. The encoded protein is CASSERGYEQYF.

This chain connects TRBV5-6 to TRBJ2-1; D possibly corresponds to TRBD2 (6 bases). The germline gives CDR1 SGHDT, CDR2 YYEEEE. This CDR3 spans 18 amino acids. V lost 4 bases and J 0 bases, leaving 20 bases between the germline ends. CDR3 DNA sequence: TGTGCCAGCAGCCCCCGGCCGGGACTCGCAAGCTCCTACAATGAGCAGTTCTTC. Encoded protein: CASSPRPGLASSYNEQFF.

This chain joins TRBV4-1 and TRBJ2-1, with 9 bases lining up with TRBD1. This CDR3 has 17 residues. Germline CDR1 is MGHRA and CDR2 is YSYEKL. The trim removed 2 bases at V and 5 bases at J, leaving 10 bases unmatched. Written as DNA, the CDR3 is TGCGCCAGCAGCCAAATGCCGACAGGGGGAGAGGACAATGAGCAGTTCTTC. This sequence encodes CASSQMPTGGEDNEQFF.

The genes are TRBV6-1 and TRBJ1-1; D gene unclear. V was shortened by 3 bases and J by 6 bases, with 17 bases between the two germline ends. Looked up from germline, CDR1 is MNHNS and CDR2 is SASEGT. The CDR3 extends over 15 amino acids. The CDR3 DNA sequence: TGTGCCAGCAGTGAGCAGTGGAGGGCGCTCGCTGAAGCTTTCTTT. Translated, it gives CASSEQWRALAEAFF.

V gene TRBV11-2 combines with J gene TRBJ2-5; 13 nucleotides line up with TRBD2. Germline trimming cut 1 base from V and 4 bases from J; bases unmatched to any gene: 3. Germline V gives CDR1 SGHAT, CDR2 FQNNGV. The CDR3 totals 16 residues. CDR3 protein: CASSLVRLAGGETQYF. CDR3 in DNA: TGTGCCAGCAGCTTAGTTAGACTAGCGGGAGGAGAGACCCAGTACTTC.